The 15 T cell receptor beta chains reported below all come from one sample, sequenced in a study of CD8+ T cells in alopecia areata (dated by TCRdb to between 2017 and 2018). The library was generated by the immunoSEQ multiplex PCR assay. To provide template for TCR sequencing, every sample had RNA extracted and reverse transcribed into cDNA. Sourced from immuneACCESS, this table was stored by TCRdb with only in-frame sequences that have V and J called. A share of the clones is absent; for the studies checked, an unresolved V gene accounts for under half, and the remainder has no known explanation. Here the sample has 170,000 or so clones; under 70% occur a single time. The biggest ten clones account for around 0.9% of the sample. Read against the paper, the sample's time point label means: about 4 weeks on oral tofacitinib. Read against the paper, the sample's treatment or condition label means: oral pan-JAK inhibitor, 5-10 mg twice daily.

The source was CD4+ T cells sorted from blood, collected at week 4, from a patient treated with tofacitinib. The receptors derive from a human donor with alopecia areata.

This clone was seen just once. This sequence joins TRBV15 and TRBJ1-6, with D uncertain. Germline-derived CDR1 and CDR2 are LNHNV and YYDKDF (reference sequence). Trimming left V 0 bases short and J 7 bases short, with 7 bases between. The CDR3 is 14 amino acids. The CDR3 loop reads CATSRDFGNSPLHF. DNA of the CDR3: TGTGCCACCAGCAGAGATTTTGGGAATTCACCCCTCCACTTT.

This chain uses TRBV7-9 with TRBJ1-5; D is undetermined. Trimming shortened V by 1 base and J by 2 bases, and 9 bases separated the two germline ends. Germline loops: CDR1 SEHNR, CDR2 FQNEAQ (reference sequence). This CDR3 is 15 amino acids long. The CDR3 nucleotides are TGTGCCAGCAGCTTAGATTGGCAGGGCAATCAGCCCCAGCATTTT. Amino acids: CASSLDWQGNQPQHF.

This clone was counted a few times. J is TRBJ2-7 and V is TRBV21-1; TRBD2, as called in the table, went unchecked against the DNA. TRBV21-1 is recorded as a pseudogene. The CDR3 covers 15 residues. CDR3: CASSPRGAELDEQYF. The CDR3 coding sequence is TGTGCCAGCAGCCCCCGGGGGGCCGAGTTGGACGAGCAGTACTTC.

This clone was counted a few times. The rearrangement links TRBV29-1 to TRBJ2-5; D is possibly TRBD2 (6 bases). This CDR3 comprises 15 residues. Trimming removed 3 bases at V and 5 bases at J, with 19 bases between. Germline V gene data show CDR1 as SQVTM and CDR2 as ANQGSEA. CDR3 in amino acids: CSVDFLAGKRETQYF. CDR3 nucleotide sequence: TGCAGCGTTGACTTTCTGGCGGGGAAGCGGGAGACCCAGTACTTC.

The V and J genes are TRBV6-6 and TRBJ1-1; D remains ambiguous. The CDR3 runs to 14 residues. Germline loops: CDR1 MNHNY, CDR2 SVGAGI (reference sequence). The V end was cut by 4 bases, the J end by 0 bases, with 9 bases between. The CDR3 loop is CASSSPRLNTEAFF. The CDR3 coding sequence is TGTGCCAGCAGTTCACCCAGGCTGAACACTGAAGCTTTCTTT.

This clone was seen only a few times. The chain joins TRBV7-9 to TRBJ1-2, with TRBD1 identical over 8 bases. Trimming removed 4 bases from V and 6 bases from J; junction bases left unmatched: 1. The CDR3 extends over 12 amino acids. CDR1 is SEHNR and CDR2 is FQNEAQ in the germline V gene (reference sequence). The CDR3 sequence: CASSSTGDGYTF. CDR3 DNA sequence: TGTGCCAGCAGCTCGACAGGGGATGGCTACACCTTC.

This chain connects TRBV2 to TRBJ1-2; a weak D match, TRBD1 (6 bases). The CDR3 is made up of 17 amino acids. Per germline, CDR1 SNHLY and CDR2 FYNNEI. Deletions cut 7 bases from V and 1 base from J, with 22 bases between. CDR3 nucleotide sequence: TGTGCCAGCAAAAACGGACTACGGACAGCTTTTAACTATGGCTACACCTTC. It codes for CASKNGLRTAFNYGYTF.

This clone appeared a few times. This CDR3 is also generated by other DNA sequences in the sample. J is TRBJ1-1 and V is TRBV29-1; tentatively, D is TRBD1 (5 bases). V was clipped by 6 bases and J by 3 bases, with 11 bases between them. Per the germline V gene, CDR1 is SQVTM and CDR2 is ANQGSEA. CDR3 size: 12 residues. The CDR3 protein is CSVARGDTEAFF. The CDR3 DNA is TGCAGCGTGGCACGAGGGGACACTGAAGCTTTCTTT.

This clone was detected only a few times. This rearrangement joins TRBV10-3 to TRBJ2-7; tentatively, D is TRBD1 (5 bases). This CDR3 region has 14 residues. Per germline, CDR1 ENHRY and CDR2 SYGVKD. Trimming took 0 bases from V and 5 from J, leaving 11 bases between them. CDR3 nucleotides: TGTGCCATCAGTGAGTCGTACAGGTCCCACGAGCAGTACTTC. It specifies CAISESYRSHEQYF.

The sample holds a few counts of this clone. The V gene is TRBV7-3, the J gene TRBJ2-7; 8 bases line up with TRBD2. Trimming at V came to 5 bases and at J to 6 bases, leaving 12 bases not matched to a gene. Per germline, CDR1 SGHTA and CDR2 FQGTGA. This CDR3 is 15 amino acids long. The CDR3 sequence is CASSLNPGTRGEQYF. The CDR3 DNA follows: TGTGCCAGCAGCCTGAACCCCGGGACTAGGGGCGAGCAGTACTTC. Full variable domain (outside the CDR3, taken from reference TRBV7-3 and TRBJ2-7): GAGVSQTPSNKVTEKGKYVELRCDPISGHTALYWYRQSLGQGPEFLIYFQGTGAADDSGLPNDRFFAVRPEGSVSTLKIQRTERGDSAVYLCASSLNPGTRGEQYFGPGTRLTVT.

CDR3 loop: CAWSAGGDYEQYF. CDR3 nucleotide sequence: TGTGCCTGGAGCGCAGGGGGGGATTACGAGCAGTACTTC. The genes are TRBV30 and TRBJ2-7, with D perhaps TRBD1 or TRBD2 (7 bases each). Germline assignment: CDR1 GTSNPN and CDR2 SVGIG (reference sequence). Trimming shortened V by 3 bases and J by 4 bases, and 13 bases separated the two germline ends. The CDR3 totals 13 residues.

The chain uses TRBV10-3 and TRBJ1-1; 8 nucleotides match TRBD1. The V gene end was trimmed by 10 bases and the J gene end by 10 bases; junction bases not matched to a gene: 14. The V gene's germline CDR1 is ENHRY and CDR2 SYGVKD. The CDR3 totals 13 residues. This chain's CDR3 is CATRGQVQEGAFF. CDR3 bases: TGTGCCACACGGGGACAGGTCCAAGAGGGAGCTTTCTTT.

This chain joins TRBV19 and TRBJ2-6, with D tentatively TRBD1 (6 bases). This CDR3 region has 15 residues. Between the trimmed V and J ends, which lost 7 bases and 4 bases, there was a span of 14 bases. Germline V gene sequence: CDR1 LNHDA, CDR2 SQIVND (reference sequence). CDR3 region: CASTTTGQGANVLTF. DNA of the CDR3: TGTGCCAGTACCACTACAGGGCAAGGGGCCAACGTCCTGACTTTC.

This clone was seen at least ten times. The rearrangement uses TRBV10-3 and TRBJ2-1; maybe TRBD2 (5 bases). Looked up from germline, CDR1 is ENHRY and CDR2 is SYGVKD. Between the trimmed V and J ends, which lost 2 bases and 0 bases, there was a span of 11 bases. This CDR3 has 16 residues. CDR3 in DNA: TGTGCCATCAGTGAGGACTACCAGAGCTCCTACAATGAGCAGTTCTTC. Encoded protein: CAISEDYQSSYNEQFF.

The chain's CDR3 is CASSFLTGDTGELFF. The CDR3 DNA is TGCGCCAGCAGCTTCCTAACAGGGGACACCGGGGAGCTGTTTTTT. This chain links TRBV5-1 with TRBJ2-2; 7 positions match TRBD1. From germline, CDR1 is SGHRS and CDR2 YFSETQ. This CDR3 contains 15 residues. V gave up 2 bases and J gave up 3 bases; unmatched junction bases: 4.